This T cell receptor (beta chain) was found in a study of regulatory T cells in long-lasting Graves disease. Overall study findings and caveats: Persistent Graves' patients possessed reduced TCR diversity relative to recently diagnosed ones. Those with persistent disease had in common more public clonotypes (about 3,000) than new patients (roughly 970). With persistent disease, TRBV28, TRBJ1-2 and TRBJ2-5 were the favored segments.

Time point described: persistent/refractory GD, antithyroid drugs over 5 years with positive TRAb. TCR sequences were obtained from RNA taken from PBMCs. In building TCR beta libraries, iRepertoire HTBI primers were used together with Arm-PCR of CDR3 regions. TCRdb analysed the multiplex PCR reads with MiXCR anew, one entry per CDR3 protein. In the table there are a few hundred thousand distinct CDR3 sequences, 20% to 25% of which are singletons. A remark on this clonotype: Its antigen remains unidentified.

Germline V lookup: CDR1 SNHLY, CDR2 FYNNEI. Deletions cut 2 bases from V and 5 bases from J, with 11 bases between. The CDR3 consists of 14 residues. Material: peripheral blood mononuclear cells (PBMCs), obtained when the disease was refractory, from a patient treated with antithyroid drugs. J is TRBJ2-3 and V is TRBV2, with D perhaps assigned TRBD1 or TRBD2 (5 bases each). The TCR comes from a woman aged 40-49 years with Graves disease. CDR3 sequence reads: CASSETGPQDTQYF. The CDR3 DNA is TGTGCCAGCAGTGAAACGGGGCCACAAGATACGCAGTATTTT.